This T cell receptor (beta chain) was documented in a study of tumor-infiltrating lymphocytes in primary liver carcinoma. Overall study context: The patient population consisted of men and women between 30 and 69 years of age.

Germline CDR1 reads SQVTM; CDR2 reads ANQGSEA. Trimming stripped 1 base from V and 4 bases from J, with 15 bases between. The CDR3 has 15 amino acids. Blood RNA was derived from unsorted whole blood, and germline DNA was extracted too. Reverse transcription of roughly 470 ng total RNA with a constant-region primer produced TCR beta cDNA. Modified slightly, ARM-PCR produced TCR beta libraries over three nested multiplex PCR rounds. The first two PCR rounds used TRBV1-TRBV30 primers with a Cbeta primer, 9 to 11 cycles each. TCRdb recomputed calls from the multiplex PCR reads with MiXCR, one row per CDR3 protein. The table has fewer than 350,000 distinct CDR3 sequences, 65% seen once.

Sample: peripheral blood. The receptor comes from a man aged 35 to 55 with primary liver carcinoma and hepatitis B virus infection. V gene TRBV29-1 combines with J gene TRBJ2-3; maybe TRBD2 (6 bases). The CDR3 sequence: CSVEGLASLSDTQYF. CDR3 bases: TGCAGCGTTGAAGGCCTAGCGAGCCTTTCAGATACGCAGTATTTT.